This is a list of T cell receptor beta chains from one sample in a study of T cells in narcolepsy. Produced via immunoSEQ multiplex PCR; TCRdb's table is partial and in-frame only. The profile covers approximately 30,000 clones, with 78% appearing a single time and under 3.5% taken by the ten largest. Sequences were obtained from CD45RA- memory CD4+ T cells from PBMCs. The receptor set was obtained from a human donor with narcolepsy. Each CDR3 is given with its conserved first and last residue. The order of the fields is D gene, J gene, clone size, V gene, CDR3 DNA, CDR3 protein. D genes are given only for firm matches. Part of the rows lack a size; the others show once, few, many or a class for expanded clones.

. TRBJ1-2 . TRBV18 TGTGCCAGCTCACCTGCGACCGCCAACTATGGCTACACCTTC CASSPATANYGYTF
. TRBJ2-2 . TRBV7-9 TGTGCCAGCAGCCCTAGGAGGGGGATATCAGCCTACACCGGGGAGCTGTTTTTT CASSPRRGISAYTGELFF
TRBD1 TRBJ1-3 . TRBV28 TGTGCCAGCAGTCCTCCGGGACAGGACGCTTTTGGAAACACCATATATTTT CASSPPGQDAFGNTIYF
TRBD2 TRBJ2-1 . TRBV19 TGTGCCAGTAGGAGTAGCGGGGGGACCTACAATGAGCAGTTCTTC CASRSSGGTYNEQFF
TRBD1 TRBJ1-2 . TRBV9 TGTGCCAGCAGCGTAGGATTGACAGGGGGCTATGGCTACACCTTC CASSVGLTGGYGYTF
TRBD1 TRBJ2-7 . TRBV18 TGTGCCAGCTCACCGGGTACAGGGGGTCGGGGCGAGCAGTACTTC CASSPGTGGRGEQYF
. TRBJ2-6 . TRBV9 TGTGCCAGCAGCGTAGAAGGGGGTGGAGGTGGGGCCAACGTCCTGACTTTC CASSVEGGGGGANVLTF
. TRBJ2-6 few TRBV5-1 TGCGCCAGCAGCTTGGGTGGCAGGGGGGCGGGGGCCAACGTCCTGACTTTC CASSLGGRGAGANVLTF
. TRBJ2-3 . TRBV7-8 TGTGCCAGCACCCCTCGAGAGGCAGCGGATACGCAGTATTTT CASTPREAADTQYF
TRBD1 TRBJ1-2 . TRBV5-6 TGTGCCAGCAGCCTACTGGACAGGGCCCGGGGCTACACCTTC CASSLLDRARGYTF
. TRBJ2-1 . TRBV6-5 TGTGCCAGCAGTTCTACTACCAATGAGCAGTTCTTC CASSSTTNEQFF
. TRBJ2-3 . TRBV30 TGTGCCTGGAGTCATCCCGGGGGCACAGATACGCAGTATTTT CAWSHPGGTDTQYF
TRBD1 TRBJ2-3 . TRBV5-6 TGTGCCAGCAGCGTGACAGGGACAGATACGCAGTATTTT CASSVTGTDTQYF
. TRBJ1-2 . TRBV9 TGTGCCAGCAGCCAAGGACCGAACTATGGCTACACCTTC CASSQGPNYGYTF
. TRBJ2-5 . TRBV13 TGTGCCAGCAGCTTACGTAAGCTTCAAGAGACCCAGTACTTC CASSLRKLQETQYF
TRBD1 TRBJ2-4 . TRBV6-6 TGTGCCAGCAGTTACCCCCGGACAGGGCTGAACATTCAGTACTTC CASSYPRTGLNIQYF
. TRBJ1-1 . TRBV5-1 TGCGCCAGCAGCTTGGAAGGGGGAGGAACTGAAGCTTTCTTT CASSLEGGGTEAFF
. TRBJ1-1 . TRBV11-2 TGTGCCAGCAGCTTAGATTGGGTGGGGTCGAACACTGAAGCTTTCTTT CASSLDWVGSNTEAFF
TRBD1 TRBJ2-7 . TRBV6-5 TGTGCCAGTGGACAGGGGGCGCGCAACGAGCAGTACTTC CASGQGARNEQYF
TRBD1 TRBJ2-2 once TRBV30 TGTGCCTGGAGTGTAAACAGGGGAGTCTTGAACACCGGGGAGCTGTTTTTT CAWSVNRGVLNTGELFF
. TRBJ2-4 . TRBV7-2 TGTGCCAGCAGCCCCCAGTCTCTAGCCAAAAACATTCAGTACTTC CASSPQSLAKNIQYF
TRBD1 TRBJ1-6 once TRBV4-3 TGCGCCAGCAGCCTGGGACAGAAGGATTCACCCCTCCACTTT CASSLGQKDSPLHF